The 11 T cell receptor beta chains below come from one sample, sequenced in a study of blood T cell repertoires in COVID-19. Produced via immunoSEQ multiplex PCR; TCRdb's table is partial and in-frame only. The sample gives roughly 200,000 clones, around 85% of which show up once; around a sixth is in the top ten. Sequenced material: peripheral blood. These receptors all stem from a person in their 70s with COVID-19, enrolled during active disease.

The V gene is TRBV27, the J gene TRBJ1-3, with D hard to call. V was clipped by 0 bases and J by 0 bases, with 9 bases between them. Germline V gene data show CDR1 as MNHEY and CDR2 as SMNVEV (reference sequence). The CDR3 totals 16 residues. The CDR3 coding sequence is TGTGCCAGCAGTTTATCGAGCCCCTCCTCTGGAAACACCATATATTTT. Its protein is CASSLSSPSSGNTIYF.

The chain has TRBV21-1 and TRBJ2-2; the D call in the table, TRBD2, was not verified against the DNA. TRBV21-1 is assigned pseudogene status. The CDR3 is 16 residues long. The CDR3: CASSFRTSGSTGELFF. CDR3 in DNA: TGTGCCAGCAGCTTCCGGACTAGCGGGAGTACCGGGGAGCTGTTTTTT.

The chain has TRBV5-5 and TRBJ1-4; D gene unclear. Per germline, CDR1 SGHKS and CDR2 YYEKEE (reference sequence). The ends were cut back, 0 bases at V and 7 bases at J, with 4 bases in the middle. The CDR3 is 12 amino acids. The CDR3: CASSLASEKLFF. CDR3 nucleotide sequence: TGTGCCAGCAGCTTGGCCAGTGAAAAACTGTTTTTT.

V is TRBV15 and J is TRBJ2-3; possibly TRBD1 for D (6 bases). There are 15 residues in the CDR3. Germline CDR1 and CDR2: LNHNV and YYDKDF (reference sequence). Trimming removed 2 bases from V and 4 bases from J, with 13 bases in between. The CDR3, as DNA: TGTGCCACCAGCAGACAAGGGGGTTTGTCAGATACGCAGTATTTT. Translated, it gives CATSRQGGLSDTQYF.

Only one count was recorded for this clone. The CDR3 sequence is CASREGTRDSPLHF. As DNA, the CDR3 is TGTGCCAGCAGGGAAGGTACCAGGGATTCACCCCTCCACTTT. This rearrangement joins TRBV4-2 to TRBJ1-6; weak D call: TRBD1 (5 bases). CDR1 is LGHNA and CDR2 is YNFKEQ in the germline V gene. Trimming took 6 bases from V and 8 from J, leaving 14 bases between them. This CDR3 contains 14 residues.

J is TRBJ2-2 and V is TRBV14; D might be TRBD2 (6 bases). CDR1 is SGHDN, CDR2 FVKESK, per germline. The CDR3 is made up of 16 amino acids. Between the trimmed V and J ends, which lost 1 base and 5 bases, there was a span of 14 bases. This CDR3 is CASSQVEGRRTGELFF. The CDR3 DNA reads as TGTGCCAGCAGCCAAGTTGAGGGGAGGAGGACCGGGGAGCTGTTTTTT.

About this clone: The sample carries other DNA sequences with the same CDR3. CDR3 in DNA: TGCGCCAGCAGCCCGGGGACTAGCGGCTACAATGAGCAGTTCTTC. Translating gives CASSPGTSGYNEQFF. The rearrangement uses TRBV5-1 and TRBJ2-1, with 11 positions matching TRBD2. The CDR3 has 15 residues. CDR1 and CDR2 from the germline V gene are SGHRS and YFSETQ. Trimming cost V 4 bases and J 3 bases; bases outside gene matches: 3. Complete variable domain (other parts from reference TRBV5-1 and TRBJ2-1): KAGVTQTPRYLIKTRGQQVTLSCSPISGHRSVSWYQQTPGQGLQFLFEYFSETQRNKGNFPGRFSGRQFSNSRSEMNVSTLELGDSALYLCASSPGTSGYNEQFFGPGTRLTVL.

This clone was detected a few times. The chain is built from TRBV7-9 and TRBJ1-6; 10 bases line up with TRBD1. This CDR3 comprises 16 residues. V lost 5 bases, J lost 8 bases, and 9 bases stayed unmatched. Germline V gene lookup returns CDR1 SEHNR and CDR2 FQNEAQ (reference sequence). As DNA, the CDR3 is TGTGCCAGCAGCCCCAATGCTGGGACAGGGGATTCACCCCTCCACTTT. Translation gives CASSPNAGTGDSPLHF.

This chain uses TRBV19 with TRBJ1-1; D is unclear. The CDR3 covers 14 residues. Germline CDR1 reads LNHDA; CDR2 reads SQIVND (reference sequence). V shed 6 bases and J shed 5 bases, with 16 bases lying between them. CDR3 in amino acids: CASSPRGVGTEAFF. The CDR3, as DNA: TGTGCCAGTAGCCCCCGCGGGGTAGGGACTGAAGCTTTCTTT.

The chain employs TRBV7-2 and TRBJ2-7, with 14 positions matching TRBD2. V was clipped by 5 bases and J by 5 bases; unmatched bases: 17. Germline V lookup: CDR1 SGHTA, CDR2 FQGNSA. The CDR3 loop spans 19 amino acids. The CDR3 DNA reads TGTGCCAGCAGCCCCCGCGGCTTGGGACTAGCGGGAGCGCCTGACGAGCAGTACTTC. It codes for CASSPRGLGLAGAPDEQYF. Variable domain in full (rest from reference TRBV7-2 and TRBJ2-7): GAGVSQSPSNKVTEKGKDVELRCDPISGHTALYWYRQSLGQGLEFLIYFQGNSAPDKSGLPSDRFSAERTGGSVSTLTIQRTQQEDSAVYLCASSPRGLGLAGAPDEQYFGPGTRLTVT.

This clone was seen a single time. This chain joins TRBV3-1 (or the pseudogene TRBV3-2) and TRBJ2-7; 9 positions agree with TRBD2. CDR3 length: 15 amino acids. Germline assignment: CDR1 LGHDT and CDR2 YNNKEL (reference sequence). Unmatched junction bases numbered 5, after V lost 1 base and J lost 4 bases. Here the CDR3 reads CASSQGFAGGYEQYF. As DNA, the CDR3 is TGTGCCAGCAGCCAAGGATTTGCGGGGGGGTACGAGCAGTACTTC.